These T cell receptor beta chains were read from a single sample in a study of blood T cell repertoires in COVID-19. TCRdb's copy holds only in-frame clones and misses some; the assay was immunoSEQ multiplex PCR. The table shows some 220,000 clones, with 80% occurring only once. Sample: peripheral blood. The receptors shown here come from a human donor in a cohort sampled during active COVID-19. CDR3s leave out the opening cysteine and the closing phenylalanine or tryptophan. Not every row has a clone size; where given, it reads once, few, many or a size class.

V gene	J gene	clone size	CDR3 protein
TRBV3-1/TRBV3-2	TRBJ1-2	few	ASSHPRGTGYT
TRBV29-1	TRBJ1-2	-	SVRTGGEGYT
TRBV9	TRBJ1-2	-	ASSVGTGGLLSYGYT
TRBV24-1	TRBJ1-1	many	ATSDRGEREAF
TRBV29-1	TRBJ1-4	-	SVERQGGEKLF
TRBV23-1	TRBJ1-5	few	ASSPPHLPDRIRALCSNQPQH
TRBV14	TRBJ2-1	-	ASSPHGGSSYNEQF
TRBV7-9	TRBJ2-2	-	ASSFTSGGAAGELF
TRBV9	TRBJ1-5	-	ASSTGTGINQPQH
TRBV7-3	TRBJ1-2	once	ASSPLRGGGYT
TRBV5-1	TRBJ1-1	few	ASRPGSSYDTEAF
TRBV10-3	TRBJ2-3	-	AVGQGRNTQY
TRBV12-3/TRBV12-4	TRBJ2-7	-	ASRRDTTYEQY
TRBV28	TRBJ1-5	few	ASRIQGANQPQH
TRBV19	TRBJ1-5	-	ASGGDLGQPQH
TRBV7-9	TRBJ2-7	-	ASSQWRQEHYEQY
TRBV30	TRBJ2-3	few	AWSGVNLRGTQY
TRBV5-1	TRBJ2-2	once	ASSLDQGGTGELF
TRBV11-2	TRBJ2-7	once	ASSLEGAGGIYEQY
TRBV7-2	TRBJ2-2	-	ASPRERGPGELF
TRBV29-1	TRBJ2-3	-	SVGLAGVASTDTQY
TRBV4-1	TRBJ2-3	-	ASSPQRTSYTQY
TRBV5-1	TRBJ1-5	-	ASSLDSYSNQPQH
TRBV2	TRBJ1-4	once	ASSVGGQGGEKLF
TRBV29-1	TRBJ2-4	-	SVDAGKQNIQY
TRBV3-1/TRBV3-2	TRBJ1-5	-	ASSQDRVQPQH
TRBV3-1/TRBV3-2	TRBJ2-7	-	ASSLGRGDYEQY
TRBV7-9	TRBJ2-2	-	ASSGRGRATGELF
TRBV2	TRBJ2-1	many	ASRRGGVSVSDEQF
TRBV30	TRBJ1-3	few	AWNQGSSGNTIY
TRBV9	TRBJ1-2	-	ASSAPGTGNGYT
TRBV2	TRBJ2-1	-	ASSESGGTSYNEQF
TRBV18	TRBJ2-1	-	ASSPLTTGDGRDEQF
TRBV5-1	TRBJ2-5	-	ASSLVAGGREETQY
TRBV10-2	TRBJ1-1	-	ASKKYQGDTEAF
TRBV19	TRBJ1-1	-	ASKGAEAF
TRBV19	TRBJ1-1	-	ASSPGLYPRGMNTEAF
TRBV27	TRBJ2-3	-	ASSPHSYLPGQASTDTQY
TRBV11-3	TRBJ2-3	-	ASSGALADTQY
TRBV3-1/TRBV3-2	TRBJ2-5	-	ASSQEPRQEETQY
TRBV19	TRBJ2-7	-	ASSLRGHLYEQY
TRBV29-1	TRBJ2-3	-	SVGGGTFTDTQY
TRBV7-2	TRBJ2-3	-	ASSLGLAGGSDTQY
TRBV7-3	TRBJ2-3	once	ASSFRGVPSPPF
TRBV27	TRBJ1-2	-	ASSFQGADYGYT
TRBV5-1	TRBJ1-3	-	ASSLDGGSTIY
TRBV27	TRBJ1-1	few	ASSSGGLGTEAF
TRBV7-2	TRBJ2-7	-	ASSFDGGALREQY
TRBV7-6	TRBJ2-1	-	ASSLDTRYNEQF
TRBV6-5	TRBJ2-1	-	ASRTSGVPYNEQF
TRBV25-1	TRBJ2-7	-	ASSRSWDSSYEQY
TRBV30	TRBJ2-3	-	AWSRSTDTQY
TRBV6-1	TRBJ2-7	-	ASSGRAFNLAKTPSHEQY
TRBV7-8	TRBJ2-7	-	ASSLANLGNSYEQY
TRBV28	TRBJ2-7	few	ASSPIYGTGVSYEQY
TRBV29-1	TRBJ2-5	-	SATEETQY